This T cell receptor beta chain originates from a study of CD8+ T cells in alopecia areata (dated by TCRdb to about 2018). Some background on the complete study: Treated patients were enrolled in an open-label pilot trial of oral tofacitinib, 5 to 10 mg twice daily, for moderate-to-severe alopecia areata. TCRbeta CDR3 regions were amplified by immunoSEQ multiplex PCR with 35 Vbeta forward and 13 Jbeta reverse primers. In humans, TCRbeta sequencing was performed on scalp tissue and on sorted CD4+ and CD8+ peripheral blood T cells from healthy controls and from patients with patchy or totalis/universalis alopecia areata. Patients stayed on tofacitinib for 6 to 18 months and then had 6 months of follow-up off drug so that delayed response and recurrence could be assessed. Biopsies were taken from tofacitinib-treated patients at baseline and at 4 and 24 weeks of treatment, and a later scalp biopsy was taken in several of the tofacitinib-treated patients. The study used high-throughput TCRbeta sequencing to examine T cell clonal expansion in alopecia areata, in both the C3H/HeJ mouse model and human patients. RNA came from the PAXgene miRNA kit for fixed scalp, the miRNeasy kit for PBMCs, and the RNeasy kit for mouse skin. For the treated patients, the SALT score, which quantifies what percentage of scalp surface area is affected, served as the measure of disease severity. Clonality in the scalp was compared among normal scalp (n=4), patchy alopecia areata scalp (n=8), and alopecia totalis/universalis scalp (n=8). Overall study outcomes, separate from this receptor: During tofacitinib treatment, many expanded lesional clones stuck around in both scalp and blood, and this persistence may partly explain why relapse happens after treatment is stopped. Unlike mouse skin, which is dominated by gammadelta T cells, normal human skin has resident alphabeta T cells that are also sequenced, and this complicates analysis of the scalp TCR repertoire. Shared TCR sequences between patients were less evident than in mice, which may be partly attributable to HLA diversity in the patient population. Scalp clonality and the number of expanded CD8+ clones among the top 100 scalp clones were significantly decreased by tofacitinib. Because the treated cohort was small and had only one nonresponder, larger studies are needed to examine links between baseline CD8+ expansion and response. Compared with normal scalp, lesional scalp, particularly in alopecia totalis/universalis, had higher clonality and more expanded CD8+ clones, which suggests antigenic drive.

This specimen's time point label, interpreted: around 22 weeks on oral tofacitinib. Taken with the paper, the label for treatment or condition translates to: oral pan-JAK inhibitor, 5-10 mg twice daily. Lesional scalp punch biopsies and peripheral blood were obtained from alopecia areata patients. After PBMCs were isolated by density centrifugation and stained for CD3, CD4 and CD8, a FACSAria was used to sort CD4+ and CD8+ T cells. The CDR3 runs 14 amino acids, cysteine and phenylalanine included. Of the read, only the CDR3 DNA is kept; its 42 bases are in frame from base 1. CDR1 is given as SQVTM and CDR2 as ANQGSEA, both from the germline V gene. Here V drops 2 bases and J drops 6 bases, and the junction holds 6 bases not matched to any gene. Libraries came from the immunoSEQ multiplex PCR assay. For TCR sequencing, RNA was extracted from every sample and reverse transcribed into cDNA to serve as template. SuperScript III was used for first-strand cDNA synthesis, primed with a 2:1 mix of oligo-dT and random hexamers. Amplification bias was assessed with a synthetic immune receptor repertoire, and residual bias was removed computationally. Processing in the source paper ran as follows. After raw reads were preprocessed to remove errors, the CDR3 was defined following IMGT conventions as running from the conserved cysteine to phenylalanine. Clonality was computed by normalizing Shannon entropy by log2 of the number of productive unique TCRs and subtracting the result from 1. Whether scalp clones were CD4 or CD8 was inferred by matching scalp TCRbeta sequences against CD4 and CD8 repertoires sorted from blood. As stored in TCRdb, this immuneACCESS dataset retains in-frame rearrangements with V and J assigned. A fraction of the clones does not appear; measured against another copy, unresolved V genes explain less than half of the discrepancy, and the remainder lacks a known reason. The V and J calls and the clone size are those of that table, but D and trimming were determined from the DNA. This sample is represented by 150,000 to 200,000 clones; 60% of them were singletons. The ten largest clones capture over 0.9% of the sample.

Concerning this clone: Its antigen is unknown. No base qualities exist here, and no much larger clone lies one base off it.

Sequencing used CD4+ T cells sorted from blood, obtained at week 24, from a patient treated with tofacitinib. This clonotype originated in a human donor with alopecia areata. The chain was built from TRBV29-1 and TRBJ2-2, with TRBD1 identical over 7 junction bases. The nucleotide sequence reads TGCAGCGTTGAAAGGGGGCGAGTGCCCGGGGAGCTGTTTTTT. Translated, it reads CSVERGRVPGELFF.